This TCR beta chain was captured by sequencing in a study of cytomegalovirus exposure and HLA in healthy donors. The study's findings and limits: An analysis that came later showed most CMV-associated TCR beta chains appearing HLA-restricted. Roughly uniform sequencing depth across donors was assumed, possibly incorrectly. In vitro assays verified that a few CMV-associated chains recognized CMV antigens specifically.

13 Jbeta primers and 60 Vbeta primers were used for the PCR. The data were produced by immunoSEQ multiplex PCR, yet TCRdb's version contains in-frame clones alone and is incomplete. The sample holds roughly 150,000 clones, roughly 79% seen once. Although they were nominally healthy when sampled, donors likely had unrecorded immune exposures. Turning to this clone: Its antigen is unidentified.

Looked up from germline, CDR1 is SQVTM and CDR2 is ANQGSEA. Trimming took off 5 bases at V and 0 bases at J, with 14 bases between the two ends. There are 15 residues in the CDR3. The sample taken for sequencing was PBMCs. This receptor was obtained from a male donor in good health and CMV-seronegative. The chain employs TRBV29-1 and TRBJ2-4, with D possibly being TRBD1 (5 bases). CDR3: CSVLTDNLAKNIQYF. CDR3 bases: TGCAGCGTTTTGACAGACAACTTAGCCAAAAACATTCAGTACTTC.